The next 25 T cell receptor beta chains were all read from a single sample in a study of shared clonotypes between healthy human individuals. Sequencing was performed with immunoSEQ multiplex PCR; in TCRdb, only in-frame clones are kept and a portion is missing. Here the sample spans some 2 million clones, roughly 95% being singletons. The sequenced sample consisted of naive CD4+ T cells sorted from blood. The subset is: CD45RA+ positively selected. The receptors originated from a man aged 18 to 29 in good health.

The rearrangement uses TRBV9 and TRBJ2-1, with 7 bases lining up with TRBD1. CDR1 is SGDLS and CDR2 is YYNGEE in the germline V gene. The CDR3 loop spans 14 amino acids. Trimming at V came to 3 bases and at J to 3 bases, leaving 3 bases not matched to a gene. CDR3 protein: CASSGWDSYNEQFF. As DNA, the CDR3 is TGTGCCAGCAGCGGTTGGGACAGCTACAATGAGCAGTTCTTC.

This chain connects TRBV29-1 to TRBJ1-1; D is uncertain. Trimming left V 5 bases short and J 0 bases short, with 7 bases between. The CDR3 is 12 amino acids. CDR1 SQVTM and CDR2 ANQGSEA come from the germline V gene. Here the CDR3 reads CSVFLLNTEAFF. The DNA of the CDR3 is TGCAGCGTTTTCTTACTGAACACTGAAGCTTTCTTT.

The chain has TRBV7-9 and TRBJ2-2; the D is unclear. The CDR3 runs 12 residues. CDR1 is SEHNR and CDR2 is FQNEAQ in the germline V gene (reference sequence). Trimming took 3 bases from V and 6 from J, leaving 5 bases between them. The CDR3 coding sequence is TGTGCCAGCAGCTTTAAGGCCGGGGAGCTGTTTTTT. As protein: CASSFKAGELFF.

This chain joins TRBV28 and TRBJ1-1; the D is unclear. The CDR3 is 13 amino acids. Trimming removed 3 bases at V and 6 bases at J, with 11 bases between. Per the germline V gene, CDR1 is MDHEN and CDR2 is SYDVKM. This CDR3 is CASSFADYPEAFF. As DNA, the CDR3 is TGTGCCAGCAGTTTTGCAGATTATCCTGAAGCTTTCTTT. Drawing the rest from reference TRBV28 and TRBJ1-1, the complete variable domain is DVKVTQSSRYLVKRTGEKVFLECVQDMDHENMFWYRQDPGLGLRLIYFSYDVKMKEKGDIPEGYSVSREKKERFSLILESASTNQTSMYLCASSFADYPEAFFGQGTRLTVV.

The chain combines TRBV28 with TRBJ1-3, with unresolved D. CDR1 MDHEN and CDR2 SYDVKM come from the germline V gene. The V end was cut by 6 bases, the J end by 0 bases, with 6 bases between. The CDR3 is 13 residues long. CDR3 region: CASSKDSGNTIYF. CDR3 DNA sequence: TGTGCCAGCAGCAAAGACTCTGGAAACACCATATATTTT.

This chain joins TRBV6-5 and TRBJ1-3; D is undetermined. Germline CDR1 is MNHEY and CDR2 is SVGAGI. The CDR3 is made up of 14 amino acids. CDR3 residues: CASGRPSSGNTIYF. Here the CDR3 DNA reads TGTGCATCGGGGAGGCCGAGCTCTGGAAACACCATATATTTT.

The V and J genes are TRBV6-5 and TRBJ1-1; no firm D call. The V end was cut by 6 bases, the J end by 3 bases, with 11 bases between. The CDR3 has 13 amino acids. CDR1 MNHEY and CDR2 SVGAGI come from the germline V gene. The CDR3 nucleotides are TGTGCCAGCAGCCGGGGAGTGGACACTGAAGCTTTCTTT. Its translation is CASSRGVDTEAFF.

This CDR3 reads CASSFGQGDRRQETQYF. The DNA of the CDR3 is TGTGCCAGCAGCTTCGGACAGGGGGATCGGAGGCAAGAGACCCAGTACTTC. The chain has TRBV7-9 and TRBJ2-5; 10 bases match TRBD1. The CDR3 totals 17 residues. After removal of 3 bases from V and 2 bases from J, the junction contained 9 bases not matched to a gene. The germline V gene encodes CDR1 SEHNR and CDR2 FQNEAQ (reference sequence).

This chain links TRBV9 with TRBJ2-5, with D possibly being TRBD1 (7 bases). Germline V gives CDR1 SGDLS, CDR2 YYNGEE. Trimming left V 3 bases short and J 5 bases short, with 14 bases between. The CDR3 contains 14 residues. This chain's CDR3 is CASSAQGGLETQYF. The CDR3 DNA sequence: TGTGCCAGCAGCGCCCAGGGGGGCCTCGAGACCCAGTACTTC.

In regard to this clone: This CDR3 is also generated by other DNA sequences in the sample. The chain couples TRBV7-9 to TRBJ2-7; D uncertain. The CDR3 runs to 13 residues. Trimming took off 3 bases at V and 3 bases at J, with 9 bases between the two ends. Germline CDR1 SEHNR, CDR2 FQNEAQ (reference sequence). The CDR3 coding sequence is TGTGCCAGCAGCTTCCGGACCGGCTACGAGCAGTACTTC. The encoded protein is CASSFRTGYEQYF.

This rearrangement joins TRBV28 to TRBJ1-5, with a possible D match to TRBD1 (6 bases). With 3 bases removed from V and 2 bases from J, the gap between germline ends came to 11 bases. CDR1 is MDHEN, CDR2 SYDVKM, per germline. The CDR3 is made up of 15 amino acids. CDR3 sequence: CASSFQGMGNQPQHF. CDR3 nucleotide sequence: TGTGCCAGCAGTTTTCAGGGGATGGGCAATCAGCCCCAGCATTTT. The full variable domain, in which reference TRBV28 and TRBJ1-5 provide the parts outside the CDR3, is DVKVTQSSRYLVKRTGEKVFLECVQDMDHENMFWYRQDPGLGLRLIYFSYDVKMKEKGDIPEGYSVSREKKERFSLILESASTNQTSMYLCASSFQGMGNQPQHFGDGTRLSIL.

The chain joins TRBV7-8 to TRBJ2-6, with TRBD2 matching over 8 bases. The CDR3 length is 20 residues. V lost 1 base and J lost 1; bases outside the gene matches: 12. CDR1 and CDR2 (germline): SGHVS, FQNEAQ. The CDR3 DNA follows: TGTGCCAGCAGCTTAGTGTGGACTAGCCGGTGGCGGTCTGGGGCCAACGTCCTGACTTTC. This codes for CASSLVWTSRWRSGANVLTF.

The V and J genes are TRBV5-4 and TRBJ2-7; D remains ambiguous. Germline CDR1 reads SGHNT; CDR2 reads YYREEE (reference sequence). The CDR3 loop spans 15 amino acids. V lost 4 bases to trimming and J lost 0 bases, with 14 bases between them. The CDR3 DNA sequence: TGTGCCAGCAGCCCACAAGACGACAACTCCTACGAGCAGTACTTC. Encoded protein: CASSPQDDNSYEQYF. The full variable domain, rest sourced from reference TRBV5-4 and TRBJ2-7, is ETGVTQSPTHLIKTRGQQVTLRCSSQSGHNTVSWYQQALGQGPQFIFQYYREEENGRGNFPPRFSGLQFPNYSSELNVNALELDDSALYLCASSPQDDNSYEQYFGPGTRLTVT.

Of note for this clone: Other nucleotide sequences from this sample produce the same CDR3. CDR3 sequence reads: CASSLVSGAYEQYF. The DNA of the CDR3 is TGCGCCAGCAGCTTGGTTTCAGGCGCTTACGAGCAGTACTTC. V is TRBV5-1 and J is TRBJ2-7, with D unresolved. Germline CDR1 and CDR2: SGHRS and YFSETQ. The CDR3 extends over 14 amino acids. V lost 0 bases to trimming and J lost 4 bases, with 11 bases between them.

The chain carries TRBV18 and TRBJ2-7; D is perhaps TRBD1 (6 bases). The CDR3 sequence is 15 residues long. Germline assignment: CDR1 KGHSH and CDR2 LQKENI. V was pared by 2 bases and J by 2 bases, with 13 bases between. CDR3 in amino acids: CASSPGQTIAYEQYF. The CDR3 coding sequence is TGTGCCAGCTCACCAGGACAGACAATAGCCTACGAGCAGTACTTC.

The chain is built from TRBV14 and TRBJ2-7, with TRBD1 matching over 8 bases. The germline CDR1 and CDR2 sequences are SGHDN and FVKESK. After removal of 1 base from V and 3 bases from J, the junction contained 2 bases not matched to a gene. This CDR3 is 14 amino acids long. The CDR3 reads CASSQGTGNYEQYF. The DNA of the CDR3 is TGTGCCAGCAGCCAAGGGACAGGGAACTACGAGCAGTACTTC.

The gene calls are TRBV10-3 and TRBJ2-3; no clear D. Germline CDR1 is ENHRY and CDR2 is SYGVKD. Trimming shortened V by 7 bases and J by 0 bases, and 11 bases separated the two germline ends. This CDR3 has 14 amino acids. The CDR3 is CAIKAEPSTDTQYF. Written as DNA, the CDR3 is TGTGCCATCAAGGCAGAGCCTAGCACAGATACGCAGTATTTT.

The chain is built from TRBV7-2 and TRBJ2-7, with unresolved D. V lost 5 bases to trimming and J lost 2 bases, with 16 bases between them. CDR3 length: 15 residues. The V gene's germline CDR1 is SGHTA and CDR2 FQGNSA. CDR3 protein: CASSPRVASTYEQYF. CDR3 sequence (DNA): TGTGCCAGCAGCCCTCGAGTGGCCTCAACCTACGAGCAGTACTTC.

V is TRBV7-8 and J is TRBJ1-2; unclear D gene. Looked up from germline, CDR1 is SGHVS and CDR2 is FQNEAQ. The CDR3 is made up of 13 amino acids. Trimming stripped 4 bases from V and 8 bases from J, with 14 bases between. CDR3: CASSSRLLIGYTF. In nucleotides, the CDR3 is TGTGCCAGCAGCTCCAGGTTACTTATCGGCTACACCTTC.

The chain is built from TRBV9 and TRBJ1-5; no clear D gene. Germline V lookup: CDR1 SGDLS, CDR2 YYNGEE. The CDR3 contains 16 residues. Trimming left V 1 base short and J 0 bases short, with 11 bases between. Here the CDR3 reads CASSVLTDNSNQPQHF. CDR3 sequence (DNA): TGTGCCAGCAGCGTATTGACGGATAATAGCAATCAGCCCCAGCATTTT.

This clone appeared once. The J gene is TRBJ2-3, the V gene TRBV27; no firm D call. Germline V gene sequence: CDR1 MNHEY, CDR2 SMNVEV (reference sequence). V lost 5 bases to trimming and J lost 1 base, with 10 bases between them. The CDR3 runs to 14 residues. CDR3 sequence: CASSRRIGTDTQYF. DNA for the CDR3: TGTGCCAGCAGTCGAAGGATTGGCACAGATACGCAGTATTTT.

The CDR3 DNA follows: TGTGCCAGCAGCTTTTCGACAGGGGAGAATCAGCCCCAGCATTTT. Translated, it gives CASSFSTGENQPQHF. The genes are TRBV7-9 and TRBJ1-5; 8 nucleotides align to TRBD1. Unmatched junction bases numbered 5, after V lost 3 bases and J lost 4 bases. Per the germline V gene, CDR1 is SEHNR and CDR2 is FQNEAQ (reference sequence). The CDR3 has 15 amino acids.

This chain joins TRBV5-6 and TRBJ1-2; D remains unclear. Trimming took 0 bases from V and 8 from J, leaving 14 bases between them. The germline CDR1 and CDR2 sequences are SGHDT and YYEEEE. This CDR3 comprises 14 residues. The CDR3 reads CASSLAKGLGGYTF. The CDR3 nucleotides read TGTGCCAGCAGCTTGGCTAAAGGGCTTGGAGGCTACACCTTC.

The chain joins TRBV6-1 to TRBJ1-2; 10 nucleotides line up with TRBD1. The trim removed 4 bases at V and 2 bases at J, leaving 1 base unmatched. The length of the CDR3 is 14 residues. CDR1 MNHNS and CDR2 SASEGT come from the germline V gene. CDR3 in amino acids: CASSGDRGNYGYTF. DNA for the CDR3: TGTGCCAGCAGTGGGGACAGGGGCAACTATGGCTACACCTTC.

The V and J genes are TRBV13 and TRBJ2-1; TRBD1 matches 9 bases. The CDR3 spans 15 residues. CDR1 and CDR2 from the germline V gene are PRHDT and FYEKMQ (reference sequence). V shed 1 base, J shed 9 bases, and the junction held 7 bases outside the gene matches. CDR3 sequence (DNA): TGTGCCAGCAGCTTAGTTCGGACAGGGGTGAGTGAGCAGTTCTTC. Protein sequence: CASSLVRTGVSEQFF.